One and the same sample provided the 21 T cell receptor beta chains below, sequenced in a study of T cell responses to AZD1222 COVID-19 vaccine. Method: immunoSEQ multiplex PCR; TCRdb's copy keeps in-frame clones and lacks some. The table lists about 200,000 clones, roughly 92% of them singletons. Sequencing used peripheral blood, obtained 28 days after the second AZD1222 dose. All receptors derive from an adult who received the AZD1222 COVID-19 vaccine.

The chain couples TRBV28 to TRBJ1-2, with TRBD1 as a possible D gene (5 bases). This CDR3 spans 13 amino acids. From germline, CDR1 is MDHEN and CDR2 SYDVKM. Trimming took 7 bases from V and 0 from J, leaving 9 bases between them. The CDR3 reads CASTVDTNYGYTF. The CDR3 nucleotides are TGTGCCAGCACCGTGGACACTAACTATGGCTACACCTTC.

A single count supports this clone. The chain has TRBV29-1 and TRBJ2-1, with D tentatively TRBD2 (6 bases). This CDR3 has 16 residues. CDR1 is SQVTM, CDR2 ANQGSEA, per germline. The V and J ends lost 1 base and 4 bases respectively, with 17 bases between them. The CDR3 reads CSVEGGGRGLYNEQFF. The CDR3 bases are TGCAGCGTTGAAGGCGGTGGGCGGGGCCTATACAATGAGCAGTTCTTC.

This chain's CDR3 is CASSPARPGTSTEAFF. As DNA, the CDR3 is TGTGCCAGCAGCCCGGCCCGCCCGGGGACGAGCACTGAAGCTTTCTTT. The chain has TRBV7-7 and TRBJ1-1; D is perhaps TRBD1 (5 bases). V lost 5 bases and J lost 4, with 20 bases in between. The germline CDR1 and CDR2 sequences are SSHAT and FNYEAQ (reference sequence). CDR3 length: 16 residues.

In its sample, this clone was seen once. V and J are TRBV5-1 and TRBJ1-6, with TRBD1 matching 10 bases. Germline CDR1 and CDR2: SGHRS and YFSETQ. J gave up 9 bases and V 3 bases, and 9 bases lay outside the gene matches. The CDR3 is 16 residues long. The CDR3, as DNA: TGCGCCAGCAGCTGGGGCGAGACAGGGGGCGCTTCACCCCTCCACTTT. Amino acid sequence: CASSWGETGGASPLHF.

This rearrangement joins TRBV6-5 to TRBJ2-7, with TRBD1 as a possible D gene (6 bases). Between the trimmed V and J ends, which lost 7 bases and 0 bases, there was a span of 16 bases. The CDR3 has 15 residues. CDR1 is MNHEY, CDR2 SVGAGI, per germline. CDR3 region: CASTQGSTSSYEQYF. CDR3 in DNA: TGTGCCAGCACTCAGGGGAGTACCAGCTCCTACGAGCAGTACTTC.

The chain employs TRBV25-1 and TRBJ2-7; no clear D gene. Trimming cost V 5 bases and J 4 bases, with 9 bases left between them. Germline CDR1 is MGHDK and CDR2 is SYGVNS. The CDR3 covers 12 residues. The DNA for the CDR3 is TGTGCCAGCAGTAAGAGTGGTTACGAGCAGTACTTC. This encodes CASSKSGYEQYF.

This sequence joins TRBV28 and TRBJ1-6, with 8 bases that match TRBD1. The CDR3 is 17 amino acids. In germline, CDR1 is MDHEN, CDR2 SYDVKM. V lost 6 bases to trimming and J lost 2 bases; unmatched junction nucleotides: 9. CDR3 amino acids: CASRQTGGVTYNSPLHF. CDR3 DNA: TGTGCCAGCAGACAAACAGGGGGAGTCACCTATAATTCACCCCTCCACTTT.

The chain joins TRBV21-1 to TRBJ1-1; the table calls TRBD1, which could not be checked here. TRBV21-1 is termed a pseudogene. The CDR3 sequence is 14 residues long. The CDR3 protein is CASSKGSNNTEAFF. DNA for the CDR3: TGTGCCAGCAGCAAGGGCAGCAATAACACTGAAGCTTTCTTT.

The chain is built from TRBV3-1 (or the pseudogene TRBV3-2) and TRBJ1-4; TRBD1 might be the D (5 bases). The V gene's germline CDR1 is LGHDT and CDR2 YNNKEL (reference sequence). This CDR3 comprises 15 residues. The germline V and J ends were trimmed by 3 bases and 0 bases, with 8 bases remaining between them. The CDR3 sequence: CASSQTAATNEKLFF. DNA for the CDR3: TGTGCCAGCAGCCAGACAGCTGCAACTAATGAAAAACTGTTTTTT.

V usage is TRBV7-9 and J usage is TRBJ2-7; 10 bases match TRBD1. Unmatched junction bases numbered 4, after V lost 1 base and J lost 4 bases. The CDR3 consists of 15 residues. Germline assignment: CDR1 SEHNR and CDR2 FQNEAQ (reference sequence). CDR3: CASSLGGQGLYEQYF. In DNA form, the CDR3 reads TGTGCCAGCAGCTTAGGGGGACAGGGGCTTTACGAGCAGTACTTC.

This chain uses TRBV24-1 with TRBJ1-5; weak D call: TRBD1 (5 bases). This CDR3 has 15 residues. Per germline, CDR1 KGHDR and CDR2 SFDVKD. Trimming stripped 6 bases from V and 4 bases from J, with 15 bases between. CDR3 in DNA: TGTGCCACCAGTTTGGCCGGGGGGGGGAATCAGCCCCAGCATTTT. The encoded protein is CATSLAGGGNQPQHF.

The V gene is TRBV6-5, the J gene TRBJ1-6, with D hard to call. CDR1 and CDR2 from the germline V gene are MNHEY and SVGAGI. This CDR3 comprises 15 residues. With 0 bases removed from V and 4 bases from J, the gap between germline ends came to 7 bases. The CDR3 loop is CASSYSELYNSPLHF. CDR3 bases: TGTGCCAGCAGTTACTCAGAACTTTATAATTCACCCCTCCACTTT.

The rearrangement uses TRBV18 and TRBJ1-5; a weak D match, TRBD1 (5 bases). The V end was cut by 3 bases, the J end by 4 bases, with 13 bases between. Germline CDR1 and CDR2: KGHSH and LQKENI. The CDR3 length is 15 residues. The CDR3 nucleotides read TGTGCCAGCTCACCGGACGGACAAGATAATCAGCCCCAGCATTTT. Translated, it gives CASSPDGQDNQPQHF.

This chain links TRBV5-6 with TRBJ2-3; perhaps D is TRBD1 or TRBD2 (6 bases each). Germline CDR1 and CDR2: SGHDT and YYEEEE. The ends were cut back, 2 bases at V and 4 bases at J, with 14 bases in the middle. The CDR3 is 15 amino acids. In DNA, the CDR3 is TGTGCCAGCAGCTTAGGGTACAGGGAGGCAGATACGCAGTATTTT. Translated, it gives CASSLGYREADTQYF.

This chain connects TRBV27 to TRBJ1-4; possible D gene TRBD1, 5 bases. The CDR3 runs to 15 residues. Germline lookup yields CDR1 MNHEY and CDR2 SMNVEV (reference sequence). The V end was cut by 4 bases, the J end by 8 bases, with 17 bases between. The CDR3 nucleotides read TGTGCCAGCAGTTCAAGCGGTGTGGGGGAGGAAAAACTGTTTTTT. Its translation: CASSSSGVGEEKLFF.

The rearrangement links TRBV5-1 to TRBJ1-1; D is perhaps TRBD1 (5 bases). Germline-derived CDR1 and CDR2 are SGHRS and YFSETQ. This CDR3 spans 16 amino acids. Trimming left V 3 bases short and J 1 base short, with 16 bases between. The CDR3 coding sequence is TGCGCCAGCAGCTCAACTCCAGGGTGGGCGAACACTGAAGCTTTCTTT. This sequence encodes CASSSTPGWANTEAFF.

Here the CDR3 reads CASSATGQMSAEKLFF. In DNA, the CDR3 is TGTGCCAGCAGCGCGACGGGACAGATGAGTGCTGAAAAACTGTTTTTT. This chain joins TRBV9 and TRBJ1-4, with TRBD1 matching over 7 bases. V lost 3 bases to trimming and J lost 7 bases; unmatched junction nucleotides: 12. The germline V gene encodes CDR1 SGDLS and CDR2 YYNGEE. CDR3 size: 16 residues. The full variable domain, its missing parts supplied by reference TRBV9 and TRBJ1-4, is DSGVTQTPKHLITATGQRVTLRCSPRSGDLSVYWYQQSLDQGLQFLIQYYNGEERAKGNILERFSAQQFPDLHSELNLSSLELGDSALYFCASSATGQMSAEKLFFGSGTQLSVL.

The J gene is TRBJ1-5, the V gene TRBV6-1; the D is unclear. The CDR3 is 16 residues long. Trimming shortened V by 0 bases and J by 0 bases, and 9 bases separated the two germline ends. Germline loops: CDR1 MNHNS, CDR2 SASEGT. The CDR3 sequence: CASSEAPRYSNQPQHF. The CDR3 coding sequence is TGTGCCAGCAGTGAAGCGCCCAGGTATAGCAATCAGCCCCAGCATTTT.

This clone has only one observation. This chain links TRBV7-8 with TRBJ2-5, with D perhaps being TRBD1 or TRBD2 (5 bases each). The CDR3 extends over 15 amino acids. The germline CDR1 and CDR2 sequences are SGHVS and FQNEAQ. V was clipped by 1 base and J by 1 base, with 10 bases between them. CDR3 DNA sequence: TGTGCCAGCAGCTTAGTCGGGGCACCCCAAGAGACCCAGTACTTC. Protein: CASSLVGAPQETQYF.

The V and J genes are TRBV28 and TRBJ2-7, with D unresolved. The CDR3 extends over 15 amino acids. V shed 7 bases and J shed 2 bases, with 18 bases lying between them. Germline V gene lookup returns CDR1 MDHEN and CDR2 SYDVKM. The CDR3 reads CASTPRAKPPYEQYF. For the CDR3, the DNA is TGTGCCAGCACCCCACGGGCGAAGCCTCCCTACGAGCAGTACTTC.

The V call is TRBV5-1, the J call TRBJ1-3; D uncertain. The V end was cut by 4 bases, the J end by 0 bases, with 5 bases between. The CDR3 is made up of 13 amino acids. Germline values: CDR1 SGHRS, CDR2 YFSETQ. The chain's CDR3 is CASSLNSGNTIYF. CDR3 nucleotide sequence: TGCGCCAGCAGCCTAAACTCTGGAAACACCATATATTTT.